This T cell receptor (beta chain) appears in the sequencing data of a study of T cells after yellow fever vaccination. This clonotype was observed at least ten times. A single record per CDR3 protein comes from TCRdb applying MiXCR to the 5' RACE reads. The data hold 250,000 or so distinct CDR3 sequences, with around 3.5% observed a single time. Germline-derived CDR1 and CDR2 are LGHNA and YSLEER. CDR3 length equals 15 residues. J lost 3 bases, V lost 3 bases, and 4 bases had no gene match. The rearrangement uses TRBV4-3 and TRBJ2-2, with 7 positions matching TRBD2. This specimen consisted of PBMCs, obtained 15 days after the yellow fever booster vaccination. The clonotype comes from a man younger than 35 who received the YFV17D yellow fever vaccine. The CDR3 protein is CASSHLLADTGELFF. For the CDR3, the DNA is TGCGCCAGCAGCCACCTTCTAGCGGACACCGGGGAGCTGTTTTTT.